These 11 T cell receptor beta chains originate from one sample sequenced in a study of preoperative IRX-2 immunotherapy in early breast cancer. Regarding treatment: preoperative locoregional IRX-2 cytokine immunotherapy. The protocol was immunoSEQ multiplex PCR, while the TCRdb copy is restricted to in-frame clones and leaves out a portion. Here the sample spans about 23,000 clones, approximately 95% being singletons. The sequences come from tumor tissue, collected after IRX-2 immunotherapy. Source of these receptors: a human donor with breast cancer.

The V gene is TRBV12-5, the J gene TRBJ1-6; 7 positions match TRBD1. CDR1 LGHNT and CDR2 FRNRAP come from the germline V gene. Trimming removed 4 bases from V and 7 bases from J; junction bases left unmatched: 7. The length of the CDR3 is 15 residues. For the CDR3, the DNA is TGTGCTAGTGGTTGGCAGGACAGGTTCAATTCACCCCTCCACTTT. The encoded protein is CASGWQDRFNSPLHF.

The chain recombines TRBV5-4 with TRBJ1-4; D not resolved. The CDR3 runs 15 residues. Germline V lookup: CDR1 SGHNT, CDR2 YYREEE (reference sequence). The V end was cut by 0 bases, the J end by 4 bases, with 10 bases between. CDR3 sequence reads: CASSLGAQNNEKLFF. In nucleotides, the CDR3 is TGTGCCAGCAGCTTGGGGGCTCAGAATAATGAAAAACTGTTTTTT.

This clone is a singleton in its sample. This sequence joins TRBV5-1 and TRBJ2-1; TRBD1 is a possible D gene (5 bases). The V end lost 0 bases, the J end lost 9 bases, and 7 bases lay between the germline ends. The CDR3 covers 12 residues. Germline-derived CDR1 and CDR2 are SGHRS and YFSETQ. CDR3 sequence reads: CASSLDRGEQFF. The CDR3 DNA reads as TGCGCCAGCAGCTTGGATAGGGGTGAGCAGTTCTTC.

The chain combines TRBV6-4 with TRBJ2-1; weak D call: TRBD1 (6 bases). The germline V gene has CDR1 MRHNA and CDR2 SNTAGT. The CDR3 consists of 13 residues. Trimming removed 6 bases from V and 8 bases from J, with 14 bases in between. CDR3 protein: CASSRQDSDEQFF. The CDR3 region has the DNA TGTGCCAGCAGCAGACAGGACAGTGATGAGCAGTTCTTC.

This chain links TRBV4-3 with TRBJ2-7, with D tentatively TRBD2 (6 bases). CDR3 length equals 11 residues. V was shortened by 5 bases and J by 10 bases, with 12 bases between the two germline ends. Germline V gene data show CDR1 as LGHNA and CDR2 as YSLEER. CDR3 in amino acids: CASSDRGSQYF. In DNA form, the CDR3 reads TGCGCCAGCAGCGACCGGGGGAGCCAGTACTTC.

Concerning this clone: One end of the junction does not line up with germline, which may come from a read error. This chain joins TRBV7-7 and TRBJ1-3; D gene uncertain. The CDR3 consists of 12 residues. Germline V gene lookup returns CDR1 SSHAT and CDR2 FNYEAQ (reference sequence). CDR3 loop: CASSVPGGTIYF. The CDR3 DNA reads as TGTGCTAGCAGCGTCCCGGGAGGCACCATATATTTT.

The V call is TRBV5-8, the J call TRBJ2-5; D tentatively reads TRBD1 or TRBD2 (5 bases each). This CDR3 region has 12 residues. V gave up 6 bases and J gave up 5 bases, with 11 bases separating them. CDR1 and CDR2 (germline): SGHTS, YDEGEE. The CDR3 here is CASKGTRETQYF. The CDR3 DNA reads as TGTGCCAGCAAGGGGACGCGGGAGACCCAGTACTTC.

This chain uses TRBV7-3 with TRBJ2-7; weak D call: TRBD2 (6 bases). Between the trimmed V and J ends, which lost 2 bases and 2 bases, there was a span of 13 bases. CDR3 size: 15 residues. Germline values: CDR1 SGHTA, CDR2 FQGTGA. CDR3 in amino acids: CASSLQGGDTYEQYF. The DNA for the CDR3 is TGTGCCAGCAGCTTACAGGGAGGTGATACCTACGAGCAGTACTTC.

V usage is TRBV6-1 and J usage is TRBJ2-2, with unresolved D. V was shortened by 7 bases and J by 0 bases, with 9 bases between the two germline ends. This CDR3 has 14 amino acids. CDR1 is MNHNS and CDR2 is SASEGT in the germline V gene. The CDR3 spells CASKGPPNTGELFF. The CDR3 region has the DNA TGTGCCAGCAAGGGCCCTCCGAACACCGGGGAGCTGTTTTTT.

The chain employs TRBV7-2 and TRBJ2-2, with D possibly TRBD1 on 5 matching bases. Looked up from germline, CDR1 is SGHTA and CDR2 is FQGNSA. Trimming left V 3 bases short and J 3 bases short, with 8 bases between. The CDR3 spans 14 residues. The CDR3 reads CASSFRRDTGELFF. As DNA, the CDR3 is TGTGCCAGCAGCTTCCGCAGGGACACCGGGGAGCTGTTTTTT.

This clone was seen only once. This chain uses TRBV19 with TRBJ1-1; 8 bases agree with TRBD1. The CDR3 consists of 13 residues. The germline V gene has CDR1 LNHDA and CDR2 SQIVND (reference sequence). V gave up 7 bases and J gave up 4 bases; unmatched junction bases: 5. As DNA, the CDR3 is TGTGCCAGTAATTCGGACAGGGTCACTGAAGCTTTCTTT. It is translated as CASNSDRVTEAFF. The full variable domain, completed using reference TRBV19 and TRBJ1-1, is DGGITQSPKYLFRKEGQNVTLSCEQNLNHDAMYWYRQDPGQGLRLIYYSQIVNDFQKGDIAEGYSVSREKKESFPLTVTSAQKNPTAFYLCASNSDRVTEAFFGQGTRLTVV.